This TCR beta chain was identified in a study of cytomegalovirus exposure and HLA in healthy donors. Study-level findings and limits: It was in a later analysis that TCR association rates were seen to vary by HLA locus, highest for DRB1 and lowest for HLA-C. Further analysis was carried out later, and it showed several of the most significant clusters appearing linked to common viral pathogens.

Comments on this clone: Its antigen is not known.

The PCR used 60 Vbeta and 13 Jbeta primers. TCRdb's copy holds only in-frame clones and misses some; the assay was immunoSEQ multiplex PCR. The data contain some 65,000 clones, around 68% of them singletons. V gave up 0 bases and J gave up 6 bases, with 9 bases separating them. CDR1 is LNHNV and CDR2 is YYDKDF in the germline V gene (reference sequence). CDR3 size: 13 residues. Sequencing was performed on PBMCs. The receptor's source is a man in his forties or fifties in good health and CMV-seropositive. The V call is TRBV15, the J call TRBJ2-7, with D perhaps matching TRBD2 (5 bases). In DNA, the CDR3 is TGTGCCACCAGCAGAGATCGTACTAGCGAGCAGTACTTC. This sequence encodes CATSRDRTSEQYF.